The rows below give T cell receptor beta chains drawn from one sample of a study of blood T cells in healthy people across ages. TCRdb used MiXCR to reprocess the 5' RACE reads, holding one entry per CDR3 protein. The sample holds 750,000 to 950,000 distinct CDR3 sequences, 50% to 65% seen once. The material sequenced was blood. The receptors originated from an older man in good health. Both conserved end residues are part of each CDR3. Each record gives: J gene, clone size, D gene, V gene, CDR3 DNA, CDR3 protein. D genes are given only for firm matches. Where a row states a size, it is once, few, many or the class of an expanded clone; other rows omit it.

>TRBJ2-7|.|.|TRBV10-2
TGCGCCAGCAGTGAGTCGAGGTCGGGTCCCTACGAGCAGTACTTC
CASSESRSGPYEQYF
>TRBJ1-5|.|TRBD1|TRBV6-1
TGTGCCAGCAGTGCGAGACAGGGCACTCAGCCCCAGCATTTT
CASSARQGTQPQHF
>TRBJ2-7|.|TRBD1|TRBV27
TGTGCCAGCAGTCATCGGGACAGAAAAGACTACGAGCAGTACTTC
CASSHRDRKDYEQYF
>TRBJ2-7|.|.|TRBV13
TGTGCCAGCAGCTTAGGCCGCGGGGCAGGGGGGATCGAGCAGTACTTC
CASSLGRGAGGIEQYF
>TRBJ2-5|few|.|TRBV5-1
TGTGCCAGCAGCTTCGGGGGAGGCGAGACCCAGTACTTC
CASSFGGGETQYF
>TRBJ2-7|.|TRBD1|TRBV10-3
TGTGCCATCGCCGACAGGGGTATGAGTACCTCCGAGCAGTACTTC
CAIADRGMSTSEQYF
>TRBJ2-7|.|TRBD2|TRBV27
TGTGCCAGCAGTTTATCCGGACTAGCGGGAGTCCACGAGCAGTACTTC
CASSLSGLAGVHEQYF
>TRBJ2-6|.|.|TRBV12-3/TRBV12-4
TGTGCCAGCAGCTCAGGGGCTGGGGCCAACGTCCTGACTTTC
CASSSGAGANVLTF
>TRBJ2-3|.|.|TRBV29-1
TGCAGCGTTGAGGGGGTAGGATACGCGTATTTT
CSVEGVGYAYF
>TRBJ2-4|few|TRBD2|TRBV20-1
TGCAGACCAACCGGGAGGGCCCATGGAGAGCAGTACTTC
CRPTGRAHGEQYF
>TRBJ2-5|.|.|TRBV6-1
TGTGCCAGCAGTGACATTTCTTCGAGGGAGACCCAGTACTTC
CASSDISSRETQYF
>TRBJ2-2|.|TRBD1|TRBV2
TGTGCCAGCGTCAGACAGGGGGCGGGCACCGGGGAGCTGTTTTTT
CASVRQGAGTGELFF
>TRBJ2-1|.|.|TRBV5-5
TGTGCCAGCAGCCCGGTAGGCGGTCAAGGGAATGAGCAGTTCTTC
CASSPVGGQGNEQFF
>TRBJ2-5|.|.|TRBV9
TGTGCCAGCAGCGTAGCGGCGTTCCAAGAGACCCAGTACTTC
CASSVAAFQETQYF
>TRBJ2-3|.|.|TRBV7-2
TGTGCCAGCAGCTTAGTGAACAGAGGAAGAGACGCGTATTTT
CASSLVNRGRDAYF
>TRBJ2-3|.|TRBD2|TRBV28
TGTGCCAGCAGTATAGGGTCGTGGCGGGAGGACACAGATACGCAGTATTTT
CASSIGSWREDTDTQYF
>TRBJ2-7|.|.|TRBV2
TGTGCCAGCAGACCTACTACTAGTTCCTACGAGCAGTACTTC
CASRPTTSSYEQYF
>TRBJ2-7|.|.|TRBV29-1
TGCAGCGCTGAAGGCAGGTTCGGGGAGCAGTACTTC
CSAEGRFGEQYF
>TRBJ2-3|few|.|TRBV12-3/TRBV12-4
TGTGCCAGCAGCGACCAAGGGGCGCTGGGTAGTGATACGCAGTATTTT
CASSDQGALGSDTQYF
>TRBJ2-2|.|TRBD1|TRBV9
TGTGCCAGCAGCCCACGCAGCGGACAGGGGGCTAGTATCGGGGAGCTGTTTTTT
CASSPRSGQGASIGELFF
>TRBJ2-7|few|.|TRBV29-1
TGCAGCGTTGGGCTGACACCCTACGAGCAGTACTTC
CSVGLTPYEQYF
>TRBJ2-7|.|.|TRBV2
TGTGCCAGCAGTGCTCTAACCTACGAGCAGTACTTC
CASSALTYEQYF
>TRBJ2-7|.|.|TRBV15
TGTGCCACCAGCAGTTCGGCCGAGCCTTACAATGAGCAGTACTTC
CATSSSAEPYNEQYF
>TRBJ2-5|.|TRBD2|TRBV20-1
TGCAGTGCTAGTCCCCGAGCGGGAGTAGAGACCCAGTACTTC
CSASPRAGVETQYF
>TRBJ2-7|few|.|TRBV3-1
TGTGCCAGCATGGGCAGCGGCTACTACGAGCAGTACTTC
CASMGSGYYEQYF
>TRBJ2-7|.|.|TRBV6-5
TGTGCCAGCAGTGCGGGGCTTTTGGGGGAGCAGTACTTC
CASSAGLLGEQYF
>TRBJ2-1|.|.|TRBV5-1
TGCGCCAGCAGCTTGATCCCCACAGTCAGACTCATCCATGAGCAGTTCTTC
CASSLIPTVRLIHEQFF
>TRBJ1-2|.|.|TRBV20-1
TGCAGTGCTCAAAGGGGCTACACCTTC
CSAQRGYTF
>TRBJ2-7|.|TRBD1|TRBV12-3/TRBV12-4
TGTGCCAGCAGTGCGACAGGGACCCGTTACGAGCAGTACTTC
CASSATGTRYEQYF
>TRBJ2-7|few|.|TRBV5-5
TGTGCCAGCAGCTCGAATAACGGGCGGGCCACCTACGAGCAGTACTTC
CASSSNNGRATYEQYF
>TRBJ2-7|.|TRBD1|TRBV9
TGTGCCAGCAGCGTAGAGGGGGCCCCATACGAGCAGTACTTC
CASSVEGAPYEQYF
>TRBJ2-5|.|TRBD1|TRBV3-1
TGTGCCAGCAGCCAAGCAGGGGGCGGAAAGACCCAGTACTTC
CASSQAGGGKTQYF
>TRBJ2-7|.|.|TRBV7-9
TGTGCCAGCAGCTTCAACAGGGACCACGAGCAGTACTTC
CASSFNRDHEQYF
>TRBJ2-1|.|TRBD1|TRBV5-1
TGCGCCAGCAGCATAGACAGGGGTGCCTACAATGGGCAGTTCTTC
CASSIDRGAYNGQFF
>TRBJ2-1|.|.|TRBV29-1
TGCAGCGTTGAGCCGGAGGGCTCCTACAATGAGCAGTTCTTC
CSVEPEGSYNEQFF
>TRBJ2-3|.|.|TRBV10-1
TGCGCCAGCAGTGAAGGGGCCGGATACGCGTATTTT
CASSEGAGYAYF
>TRBJ1-1|few|.|TRBV25-1
TGTGCCAGCAGTGATTTGGGGTATTCCGGAGCTTTCTTT
CASSDLGYSGAFF
>TRBJ2-5|.|TRBD2|TRBV6-2/TRBV6-3
TGTGCCAGCAGAGGACTAGCGGGGACCCAAGAGACCCAGTACTTC
CASRGLAGTQETQYF
>TRBJ2-4|.|TRBD1|TRBV9
TGTGCCAGCAGCCCAAAGGACAGGGGGCTGGGTGAGCAGTACTTC
CASSPKDRGLGEQYF
>TRBJ1-6|few|TRBD1|TRBV27
TGTGCCAGCAGGCCTGCGGGACAGGGGATGGCACCCCTCCACTTT
CASRPAGQGMAPLHF
>TRBJ2-5|.|.|TRBV28
TGTGCCAGCAACCCATTAACCCCGTCGACCCAGTACTTC
CASNPLTPSTQYF
>TRBJ2-7|.|TRBD2|TRBV6-4
TGTGCCAGCCGAGGACTAGCGATCAACGAGCAGTACTTC
CASRGLAINEQYF
>TRBJ1-2|.|.|TRBV20-1
TGCAGTGCGCCAACAGGGTCCGGAGATGGCTACACCTTC
CSAPTGSGDGYTF
>TRBJ2-7|many|TRBD1|TRBV24-1
TGTGCCACCAGTGAGAGGACCGGGACAGGGGGAAATGAGCAGTACTTC
CATSERTGTGGNEQYF
>TRBJ1-1|.|TRBD1|TRBV29-1
TGCAGCGTTGGTTCCCTGGCCGGGACAGCGAACACTGAAGCTTTCTTT
CSVGSLAGTANTEAFF
>TRBJ2-7|.|TRBD2|TRBV20-1
TGCAGTGCTAGTTCGACTAGCGGGAGGGACTACGAGCAGTACTTC
CSASSTSGRDYEQYF
>TRBJ2-1|.|.|TRBV18
TGTGCCAGCTCACCGCGGGGAGCCAACAATGAGCAGTTCTTC
CASSPRGANNEQFF
>TRBJ1-2|.|.|TRBV7-2
TGTGCCAGCAGCTCTAAATCATCGGTAGATGGCTACACCTTC
CASSSKSSVDGYTF
>TRBJ2-7|few|.|TRBV29-1
TGCAGCGTTGGGGGGAGCCTCACCTACAATGAGCAGTACTTC
CSVGGSLTYNEQYF